These 10 T cell receptor beta chains originate from one sample sequenced in a study of blood T cell repertoires in COVID-19. Generated by immunoSEQ multiplex PCR, the TCRdb table keeps only in-frame clones and is missing some. The repertoire holds 90,000 to 150,000 clones, 81% seen once, with roughly 10% in the top ten. The sequenced sample consisted of peripheral blood. The receptors come from a human donor in a cohort sampled during active COVID-19.

The chain carries TRBV4-3 and TRBJ1-2, with D maybe TRBD1 (6 bases). CDR1 LGHNA and CDR2 YSLEER come from the germline V gene. Trimming removed 3 bases at V and 1 base at J, with 12 bases between. The CDR3 runs to 15 residues. In nucleotides, the CDR3 is TGCGCCAGCAGCCAGGGAAGGGGGAATAACTATGGCTACACCTTC. Amino acid sequence: CASSQGRGNNYGYTF.

The chain joins TRBV6-1 to TRBJ2-7, with 10 bases lining up with TRBD2. The J segment lost 7 bases and the V segment lost 1 base, leaving 7 bases of the junction unmatched. The CDR3 is 15 amino acids. CDR1 is MNHNS, CDR2 SASEGT, per germline. CDR3 residues: CASSEVSGGLGEQYF. The CDR3 nucleotides are TGTGCCAGCAGTGAAGTTAGCGGGGGGCTCGGAGAGCAGTACTTC.

The chain joins TRBV6-1 to TRBJ1-5; 8 bases match TRBD1. Germline V gives CDR1 MNHNS, CDR2 SASEGT. Trimming took 2 bases from V and 6 from J; bases not matched to a gene: 6. The CDR3 extends over 15 amino acids. The CDR3 here is CASSEQGAGGQPQHF. CDR3 sequence (DNA): TGTGCCAGCAGTGAACAGGGGGCGGGTGGTCAGCCCCAGCATTTT.

The chain is built from TRBV6-6 and TRBJ2-5, with TRBD1 identical over 8 bases. Germline V gives CDR1 MNHNY, CDR2 SVGAGI (reference sequence). CDR3 length: 16 residues. With 6 bases clipped from V and 0 bases from J, the junction kept 9 bases outside the gene matches. The CDR3 region is CASSPQGDRNQETQYF. Here the CDR3 DNA reads TGTGCCAGCAGCCCCCAAGGGGACAGGAACCAAGAGACCCAGTACTTC.

The chain employs TRBV6-5 and TRBJ1-5; 7 positions agree with TRBD1. This CDR3 is 14 amino acids long. Germline V gene lookup returns CDR1 MNHEY and CDR2 SVGAGI. With 5 bases clipped from V and 2 bases from J, the junction kept 3 bases outside the gene matches. The CDR3 region is CASSTTGGNQPQHF. CDR3 in DNA: TGTGCCAGCAGTACAACAGGGGGCAATCAGCCCCAGCATTTT.

This clone turned up a few times. The chain recombines TRBV19 with TRBJ2-7; 10 bases are a match to TRBD1. This CDR3 has 16 residues. The germline V gene has CDR1 LNHDA and CDR2 SQIVND (reference sequence). With 3 bases clipped from V and 2 bases from J, the junction kept 7 bases outside the gene matches. The CDR3 spells CASSMVGTGDAYEQYF. Written as DNA, the CDR3 is TGTGCCAGTAGTATGGTTGGGACAGGGGACGCCTACGAGCAGTACTTC. The full variable domain, rest sourced from reference TRBV19 and TRBJ2-7, is DGGITQSPKYLFRKEGQNVTLSCEQNLNHDAMYWYRQDPGQGLRLIYYSQIVNDFQKGDIAEGYSVSREKKESFPLTVTSAQKNPTAFYLCASSMVGTGDAYEQYFGPGTRLTVT.

V usage is TRBV7-2 and J usage is TRBJ2-3, with a tentative D call TRBD2 (6 bases). Germline-derived CDR1 and CDR2 are SGHTA and FQGNSA. The CDR3 length is 14 residues. Trimming took off 4 bases at V and 5 bases at J, with 13 bases between the two ends. DNA of the CDR3: TGTGCCAGCAGCTGGACTCATAGCGGAGATACGCAGTATTTT. It is translated as CASSWTHSGDTQYF. The complete variable domain, with remaining parts taken from reference TRBV7-2 and TRBJ2-3, reads GAGVSQSPSNKVTEKGKDVELRCDPISGHTALYWYRQSLGQGLEFLIYFQGNSAPDKSGLPSDRFSAERTGGSVSTLTIQRTQQEDSAVYLCASSWTHSGDTQYFGPGTRLTVL.

The chain recombines TRBV9 with TRBJ1-1; 8 nucleotides match TRBD1. From germline, CDR1 is SGDLS and CDR2 YYNGEE. The CDR3 totals 15 residues. The ends lost 3 bases at V and 0 bases at J; junction bases unmatched: 4. CDR3 region: CASSEQGVMNTEAFF. CDR3 DNA: TGTGCCAGCAGCGAACAGGGGGTGATGAACACTGAAGCTTTCTTT.

The genes are TRBV14 and TRBJ1-5; tentatively, D is TRBD1 (5 bases). The CDR3 totals 12 residues. V dropped 1 base and J dropped 14 bases, with 12 bases sitting between them. In germline, CDR1 is SGHDN, CDR2 FVKESK. CDR3 residues: CASSQGSGGKHF. In DNA form, the CDR3 reads TGTGCCAGCAGCCAAGGGTCGGGGGGTAAGCATTTT.

This sequence joins TRBV3-1 (or the pseudogene TRBV3-2) and TRBJ2-5; 8 bases align to TRBD2. The CDR3 is made up of 15 amino acids. V shed 1 base and J 2 bases; nucleotides not matched to a gene: 3. The germline V gene encodes CDR1 LGHDT and CDR2 YNNKEL (reference sequence). The CDR3 loop is CASSQAGGRQETQYF. The CDR3, as DNA: TGTGCCAGCAGCCAAGCGGGGGGGAGGCAAGAGACCCAGTACTTC.